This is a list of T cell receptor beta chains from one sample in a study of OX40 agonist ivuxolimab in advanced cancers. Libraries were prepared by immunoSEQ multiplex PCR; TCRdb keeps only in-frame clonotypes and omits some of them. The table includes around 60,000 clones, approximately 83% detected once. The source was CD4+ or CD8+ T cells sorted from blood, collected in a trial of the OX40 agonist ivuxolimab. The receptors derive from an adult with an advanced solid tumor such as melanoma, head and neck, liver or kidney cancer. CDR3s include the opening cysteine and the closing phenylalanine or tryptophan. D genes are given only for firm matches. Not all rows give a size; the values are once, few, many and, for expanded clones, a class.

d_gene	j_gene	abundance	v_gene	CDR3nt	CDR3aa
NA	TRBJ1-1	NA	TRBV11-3	TGTGCCAGCAGCTGGGAAGAAAACACTGAAGCTTTCTTT	CASSWEENTEAFF
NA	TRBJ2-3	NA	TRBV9	TGTGCCAGCAGCCATGCCAAGGATACGCAGTATTTT	CASSHAKDTQYF
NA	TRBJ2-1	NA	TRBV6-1	TGTGCCAGCAGTGAACTAGGGGCCTACAATGAGCAGTTCTTC	CASSELGAYNEQFF
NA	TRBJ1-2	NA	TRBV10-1	TGCGCCAGCAGTGTCGCCCGAAACTATGGCTACACCTTC	CASSVARNYGYTF
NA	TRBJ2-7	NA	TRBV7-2	TGTGCCAGCAGCCCGAGATGGGGGTCCTACGAGCAGTACTTC	CASSPRWGSYEQYF
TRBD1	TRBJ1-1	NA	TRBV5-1	TGCGCCAGCAGCACCGGACGGGGACAGAGGGACACTGAAGCTTTCTTT	CASSTGRGQRDTEAFF
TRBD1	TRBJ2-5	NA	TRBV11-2	TGTGCCAGCAGCTTAATGACAGGGAGACGACAAGAGACCCAGTACTTC	CASSLMTGRRQETQYF
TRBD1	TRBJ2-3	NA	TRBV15	TGTGCCACCAGCAGCCCCGGGACAGGGTTTGGAGATACGCAGTATTTT	CATSSPGTGFGDTQYF
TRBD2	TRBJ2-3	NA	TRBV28	TGTGCCAGCAGTTCCTCCGGGACTAGCGGACATACGCAGTATTTT	CASSSSGTSGHTQYF
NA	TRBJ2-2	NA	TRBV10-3	TGTGCCATCAGTGAGAGGGGGGGCCCGAGCACCGGGGAGCTGTTTTTT	CAISERGGPSTGELFF
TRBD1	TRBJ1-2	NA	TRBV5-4	TGTGCCAGCAGCACCTCAGGGGGATTTGATGGCTACACCTTC	CASSTSGGFDGYTF
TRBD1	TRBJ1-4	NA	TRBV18	TGTGCCAGCTCACCAGGGACAGGTCTTAATGAAAAACTGTTTTTT	CASSPGTGLNEKLFF
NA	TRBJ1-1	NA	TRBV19	TGTGCCAGTAATGGCCTCCGGGTTCTCCCACCCATGAACACTGAAGCTTTCTTT	CASNGLRVLPPMNTEAFF
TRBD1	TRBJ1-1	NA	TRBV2	TGTGCCAGCAGTCGGCAGGGGGCCGCTGAAGCTTTCTTT	CASSRQGAAEAFF
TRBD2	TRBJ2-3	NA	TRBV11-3	TGTGCCAGCAGCTTAGATCGGGCGGGAGGGAATACGCAGTATTTT	CASSLDRAGGNTQYF
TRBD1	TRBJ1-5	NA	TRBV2	TGTGCCAGCAGTCTACAGGGGGATCAGCCCCAGCATTTT	CASSLQGDQPQHF
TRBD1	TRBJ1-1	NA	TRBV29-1	TGCAGCGCCCGGACAGGGAGAAACACTGAAGCTTTCTTT	CSARTGRNTEAFF
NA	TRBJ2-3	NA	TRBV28	TGTGCCAGCAAGGATATCGGCACAGATACGCAGTATTTT	CASKDIGTDTQYF
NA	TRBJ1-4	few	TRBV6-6	TGTGCCAGCACCCTAGGTATCTGGGGGACTAATGAAAAACTGTTTTTT	CASTLGIWGTNEKLFF
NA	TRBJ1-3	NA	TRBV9	TGTGCCAGCAGCGTAGGCAGAGGAAACACCATATATTTT	CASSVGRGNTIYF
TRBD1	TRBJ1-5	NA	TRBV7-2	TGTGCCAGCAGCGTAGAGACAGGGGAAGGGAGGCATTTT	CASSVETGEGRHF
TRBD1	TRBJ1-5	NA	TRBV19	TGTGCCAGTAGTTTGTCGGACAGGATTTTTAATCAGCCCCAGCATTTT	CASSLSDRIFNQPQHF
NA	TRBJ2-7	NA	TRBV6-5	TGTGCCAGCAGCCGAAAATTTAGCCTCCGGGACGAGCAGTACTTC	CASSRKFSLRDEQYF